This T cell receptor (beta chain) was profiled in a study of blood T cell repertoires in COVID-19. Study-wide context: Researchers got acute and convalescent COVID-19 samples from the United States, Italy and Spain. The analysed material was cDNA or gDNA that came from T cells, B-cell-depleted T cells, or PBMCs.

Study processing details: How many nucleated cells were present was estimated from reference gene primer amplification. Some clones are missing from TCRdb's copy, which holds only in-frame ones; the method was immunoSEQ multiplex PCR. The V and J calls and the clone size are those of that table, but D and trimming were determined from the DNA. In the table there are around 72,000 clones, approximately 87% of which are singletons. CDR1 is MGHRA and CDR2 is YSYEKL in the germline V gene. V lost 7 bases and J lost 5, with 14 bases in between. The CDR3 runs 13 residues. The rearrangement uses TRBV4-1 and TRBJ2-5; D might be TRBD2 (6 bases). The sequenced sample consisted of peripheral blood. The receptor was isolated from an elderly woman with acute or convalescent COVID-19. CDR3 bases: TGCGCCAGCACCAGACTAGTTGGGGAGACCCAGTACTTC. Its protein is CASTRLVGETQYF.